These 15 T cell receptor beta chains were sequenced from one sample in a study of spatial heterogeneity in lung cancer. TCRdb re-called the 5' RACE reads through MiXCR, storing one row per CDR3 protein. This sample has 100,000 or so distinct CDR3 sequences; roughly 4.5% occur once, and the top ten carry around 20%. Notes on the study in general: Tumoral mutation counts were tracked by counts of expanded intratumoral alpha and beta TCRs.

These receptors' antigens are unknown. The time point: sample taken at primary tumor resection. The specimen comprised lung tumor tissue, sampled at surgery. These receptors were collected from a male donor with early-stage non-small cell lung cancer.

This clonotype was counted ten times or more. This chain uses TRBV12-3 or TRBV12-4 with TRBJ2-3; D is perhaps TRBD2 (5 bases). With 7 bases removed from V and 4 bases from J, the gap between germline ends came to 21 bases. This CDR3 is 16 amino acids long. CDR3 amino acids: CASISRGLGFADTQYF. CDR3 nucleotides: TGTGCCAGCATTTCCCGCGGGTTGGGTTTCGCAGATACGCAGTATTTT.

This clonotype was counted at least ten times. This chain joins TRBV5-4 and TRBJ2-7, with a tentative D call TRBD2 (6 bases). V was cut by 5 bases and J by 0 bases, with 18 bases left in between. Germline CDR1 SGHNT, CDR2 YYREEE (reference sequence). The CDR3 length is 16 residues. The CDR3 DNA reads as TGTGCCAGCAGGCGTGGTTCTAGCGACAGCTCCTACGAGCAGTACTTC. Translated: CASRRGSSDSSYEQYF.

This clonotype was seen at least ten times. V gene TRBV6-2 or TRBV6-3 combines with J gene TRBJ2-1; D is perhaps TRBD1 (6 bases). From germline, CDR1 is MNHEY and CDR2 SVGEGT. Trimming took 8 bases from V and 0 from J, leaving 11 bases between them. The CDR3 extends over 14 amino acids. Written as DNA, the CDR3 is TGTGCCAGCGTGGACAGACGCTCCTACAATGAGCAGTTCTTC. Residues: CASVDRRSYNEQFF.

This clonotype was counted ten times or more. V is TRBV3-1 and J is TRBJ1-1, with D tentatively TRBD1 (6 bases). The V end lost 3 bases, the J end lost 5 bases, and 16 bases lay between the germline ends. Germline loops: CDR1 LGHDT, CDR2 YNNKEL (reference sequence). CDR3 length equals 15 residues. For the CDR3, the DNA is TGTGCCAGCAGCCATAGCGCACAGGGTTATACTGAAGCTTTCTTT. Its protein is CASSHSAQGYTEAFF.

This clonotype was observed many times. This chain uses TRBV27 with TRBJ2-7, with D unresolved. CDR1 is MNHEY and CDR2 is SMNVEV in the germline V gene (reference sequence). This CDR3 contains 14 residues. V was trimmed by 3 bases and J by 1 base, leaving 10 bases between them. CDR3 amino acids: CASSFQTGSYEQYF. The CDR3 DNA reads TGTGCCAGCAGTTTCCAGACCGGTTCCTACGAGCAGTACTTC.

This clonotype appeared many times. The chain joins TRBV9 to TRBJ1-6, with 7 bases lining up with TRBD1. The CDR3 is 14 amino acids. The V gene end was trimmed by 4 bases and the J gene end by 6 bases; junction bases not matched to a gene: 4. Per the germline V gene, CDR1 is SGDLS and CDR2 is YYNGEE. The CDR3 reads CASSMGQLNSPLHF. CDR3 DNA sequence: TGTGCCAGCAGCATGGGACAGCTTAATTCACCCCTCCACTTT.

This clonotype was picked up many times. This sequence joins TRBV5-1 and TRBJ2-3; 8 positions match TRBD1. After removal of 6 bases from V and 0 bases from J, the junction contained 3 bases not matched to a gene. Germline assignment: CDR1 SGHRS and CDR2 YFSETQ. The CDR3 is made up of 14 amino acids. CDR3 nucleotide sequence: TGCGCCAGCAAGCAGGGGGCGAGCACAGATACGCAGTATTTT. Encoded protein: CASKQGASTDTQYF.

The table lists this clonotype with many counts. The gene calls are TRBV28 and TRBJ1-6; the D is unclear. V was cut by 6 bases and J by 0 bases, with 12 bases left in between. The CDR3 sequence is 16 residues long. Germline V CDR1 and CDR2: MDHEN, SYDVKM. CDR3 protein: CASSRRTSSYNSPLHF. DNA for the CDR3: TGTGCCAGCAGCCGACGGACGAGCTCCTATAATTCACCCCTCCACTTT.

This clonotype has only a few counts. The chain combines TRBV7-9 with TRBJ2-5; 8 bases are shared with TRBD2. V lost 5 bases to trimming and J lost 3 bases; unmatched junction nucleotides: 5. The CDR3 covers 14 residues. Germline CDR1 is SEHNR and CDR2 is FQNEAQ (reference sequence). This CDR3 is CASSLLGGEETQYF. CDR3 bases: TGTGCCAGCAGCCTCCTCGGGGGGGAAGAGACCCAGTACTTC.

The table lists this clonotype with many counts. The rearrangement uses TRBV20-1 and TRBJ1-1; D gene unclear. V gave up 6 bases and J gave up 3 bases, with 17 bases separating them. The CDR3 loop spans 14 amino acids. Germline V gene lookup returns CDR1 DFQATT and CDR2 SNEGSKA (reference sequence). The CDR3 spells CSAFIVRSDTEAFF. DNA of the CDR3: TGCAGTGCCTTTATCGTACGGTCCGACACTGAAGCTTTCTTT.

In its sample, this clonotype was seen many times. The rearrangement joins TRBV2 to TRBJ2-7; 7 positions match TRBD1. The CDR3 loop spans 16 amino acids. Germline CDR1 SNHLY, CDR2 FYNNEI. Losses at the gene ends were 4 bases for V and 2 bases for J; bases not matched to a gene: 11. CDR3 sequence: CASSASRGTVTYEQYF. The DNA for the CDR3 is TGTGCCAGCAGTGCATCTCGTGGGACAGTGACCTACGAGCAGTACTTC.

As to this clonotype: This CDR3 fails to terminate in the conserved phenylalanine or tryptophan, so it likely reflects a read error. No DNA is shown, since the ends of the CDR3 on it are uncertain; the CDR3 is the one TCRdb lists. This rearrangement joins TRBV29-1 to TRBJ2-1; the table's D call, TRBD1, was not checked against the DNA. The CDR3 is 13 amino acids in total, end residues counted. CDR1 is SQVTM, CDR2 ANQGSEA, per germline. Here the CDR3 reads CSVPQDFSGGILT.

The sample holds many counts of this clonotype. The chain carries TRBV4-2 and TRBJ2-7; D is unresolved. CDR3 length: 17 residues. V was shortened by 2 bases and J by 4 bases, with 21 bases between the two germline ends. Germline CDR1 LGHNA, CDR2 YNFKEQ. This CDR3 is CASSQSVGPADAYEQYF. In nucleotides, the CDR3 is TGTGCCAGCAGCCAAAGTGTTGGTCCGGCAGACGCATACGAGCAGTACTTC.

This clonotype was seen at least ten times. The chain links TRBV4-1 to TRBJ2-5; D not certain. With 4 bases removed from V and 1 base from J, the gap between germline ends came to 10 bases. This CDR3 is 14 amino acids long. The germline CDR1 and CDR2 sequences are MGHRA and YSYEKL. The CDR3 protein is CASSPDGPQETQYF. In nucleotides, the CDR3 is TGCGCCAGCAGCCCCGACGGACCCCAAGAGACCCAGTACTTC.

This clonotype came up a few times. The V gene is TRBV27, the J gene TRBJ2-7; maybe TRBD1 (6 bases). This CDR3 has 13 residues. Germline V gene sequence: CDR1 MNHEY, CDR2 SMNVEV (reference sequence). Trimming removed 5 bases from V and 2 bases from J, with 10 bases in between. The CDR3 DNA reads as TGTGCCAGCAGTATGGGGGCAGCCTACGAGCAGTACTTC. Translating it yields CASSMGAAYEQYF.